One sample yielded the 30 T cell receptor beta chains listed below, sequenced in a study of molecular identifiers for immune sequencing clone quantification. In TCRdb, the PCR reads were re-called with MiXCR into one record per CDR3 protein. Found here are hundreds of thousands of distinct CDR3 sequences, 15% to 20% of them singletons; the top ten hold roughly 0.85%. Material: naive CD8+ T cells from blood, with Jurkat cell RNA spiked in. Stated subset: FACS-sorted CD8+CD4-CCR7+CD45RA+ naive T cells. These receptors were obtained from a human donor in good health. Some libraries in this study had Jurkat cell RNA spiked in.

With respect to this clonotype: A read error may account for a junction end that differs from germline. The rearrangement joins TRBV11-2 to TRBJ2-3; D call uncertain. The length of the CDR3 is 13 residues. Germline CDR1 is SGHAT and CDR2 is FQNNGV. In DNA form, the CDR3 reads TGTGCCGGCAGCTTAGATCGGATAGATACGCAGTATTTT. As protein: CAGSLDRIDTQYF. The whole variable domain, remainder taken from reference TRBV11-2 and TRBJ2-3, is EAGVAQSPRYKIIEKRQSVAFWCNPISGHATLYWYQQILGQGPKLLIQFQNNGVVDDSQLPKDRFSAERLKGVDSTLKIQPAKLEDSAVYLCAGSLDRIDTQYFGPGTRLTVL.

On this clonotype itself: This sequence may be a read error, since a much larger clone differs from it by one base. The J gene is TRBJ2-5, the V gene TRBV20-1; the D is unclear. CDR3 size: 13 residues. The germline V gene encodes CDR1 DFQATT and CDR2 SNEGSKA (reference sequence). CDR3 coding DNA: TGCGGTGCTAGAGATACGGAAGCAGAGACCCAGTACTTC. Protein: CGARDTEAETQYF.

This clonotype was seen at least ten times. The chain has TRBV19 and TRBJ2-3; weak D call: TRBD2 (6 bases). Trimming shortened V by 9 bases and J by 10 bases, and 17 bases separated the two germline ends. CDR3 size: 12 residues. CDR1 is LNHDA and CDR2 is SQIVND in the germline V gene (reference sequence). CDR3 coding DNA: TGTGCCAGCGGGGGAGAGGCCCTAGCGCAGTATTTT. This codes for CASGGEALAQYF.

This clonotype was seen repeatedly, ten times or more. The chain joins TRBV4-3 to TRBJ1-1; unclear D gene. V was pared by 4 bases and J by 1 base, with 13 bases between. The CDR3 has 15 residues. CDR1 and CDR2 from the germline V gene are LGHNA and YSLEER. CDR3 nucleotide sequence: TGCGCCAGCAGCCCCGTCTTGACAACGAACACTGAAGCTTTCTTT. It specifies CASSPVLTTNTEAFF.

V gene TRBV27 combines with J gene TRBJ2-1, with 12 bases fitting TRBD2. V shed 5 bases and J 6 bases; nucleotides not matched to a gene: 17. Germline V lookup: CDR1 MNHEY, CDR2 SMNVEV (reference sequence). The CDR3 extends over 19 amino acids. Here the CDR3 reads CASSPRTSGVPPATNEQFF. CDR3 nucleotide sequence: TGTGCCAGCAGTCCCCGGACTAGCGGGGTCCCTCCGGCGACCAATGAGCAGTTCTTC.

This clonotype occurred a few times. This may stem from a read error, because a much larger clone lies one nucleotide away. The chain links TRBV6-2 or TRBV6-3 to TRBJ1-5; D is unclear. CDR1 and CDR2 (germline): MNHEY, SVGEGT. The V end lost 8 bases, the J end lost 0 bases, and 11 bases lay between the germline ends. CDR3 length equals 14 residues. CDR3 sequence: CASCSGDSNQPQHF. In DNA form, the CDR3 reads TGTGCCAGCTGCTCCGGGGATAGCAATCAGCCCCAGCATTTT.

In its sample, this clonotype was seen a few times. With a much larger clone just one base away, this may be a read error. This chain uses TRBV28 with TRBJ2-3; a possible D gene is TRBD2 (5 bases). The CDR3 loop spans 15 amino acids. Trimming took off 10 bases at V and 0 bases at J, with 17 bases between the two ends. CDR1 is MDHEN, CDR2 SYDVKM, per germline. The CDR3 reads CANRELGPSTDTQYF. CDR3 in DNA: TGTGCCAACAGAGAACTAGGACCCAGCACAGATACGCAGTATTTT.

This clonotype was counted many times. This rearrangement joins TRBV9 to TRBJ2-5; 9 bases match TRBD1. The germline V gene has CDR1 SGDLS and CDR2 YYNGEE. The CDR3 has 14 amino acids. V lost 2 bases to trimming and J lost 2 bases; unmatched junction nucleotides: 1. CDR3: CASSVDRGQETQYF. CDR3 DNA: TGTGCCAGCAGCGTTGACAGGGGGCAAGAGACCCAGTACTTC.

A note on this clonotype: This may be a read error, as it is one base from a much larger clone. V gene TRBV7-9 combines with J gene TRBJ2-7; a weak D match, TRBD2 (6 bases). Trimming stripped 8 bases from V and 3 bases from J, with 11 bases between. The CDR3 is made up of 12 amino acids. The germline gives CDR1 SEHNR, CDR2 FQNEAQ (reference sequence). CDR3 DNA: TGTGCCAGCGGGGCTAGCGTCTACGAGCAGTACTTC. Its protein is CASGASVYEQYF.

Many counts were recorded for this clonotype. This chain uses TRBV4-1 with TRBJ1-5; 8 bases match TRBD1. V shed 1 base, J shed 0 bases, and the junction held 8 bases outside the gene matches. Germline CDR1 reads MGHRA; CDR2 reads YSYEKL. The CDR3 totals 18 residues. The CDR3 DNA reads TGCGCCAGCAGCCAAGCGACAGGGGCTATCGTTAGCAATCAGCCCCAGCATTTT. It translates to CASSQATGAIVSNQPQHF.

In its sample, this clonotype was seen many times. This chain connects TRBV6-2 or TRBV6-3 to TRBJ1-5; D is possibly TRBD1 (5 bases). The CDR3 has 15 amino acids. CDR1 MNHEY and CDR2 SVGEGT come from the germline V gene. Trimming pared 6 bases from V and 0 bases from J, leaving 12 bases between. CDR3 in amino acids: CASRTTEYSNQPQHF. In DNA, the CDR3 is TGTGCCAGCAGGACGACAGAATATAGCAATCAGCCCCAGCATTTT.

Turning to this clonotype: The junction shows a germline mismatch at one end, possibly a read error. The chain links TRBV29-1 to TRBJ2-1, with D perhaps given as TRBD1 or TRBD2 (6 bases each). The CDR3 consists of 14 residues. Germline V gives CDR1 SQVTM, CDR2 ANQGSEA. Here the CDR3 reads CSVAQEGGSNGQFF. As DNA, the CDR3 is TGCAGCGTTGCCCAAGAGGGGGGCAGTAATGGGCAGTTCTTC.

This chain uses TRBV6-2 or TRBV6-3 with TRBJ1-2; D is unclear. V was cut by 5 bases and J by 4 bases, with 14 bases left in between. The CDR3 is 14 residues long. Germline V gene data show CDR1 as MNHEY and CDR2 as SVGEGT. The CDR3 region has the DNA TGTGCCAGCAGTACCCCTGCCGGCTCCTATGGCTACACCTTC. It encodes CASSTPAGSYGYTF.

Details on this clonotype: No conserved phenylalanine or tryptophan ends this CDR3, so it is likely a read error. The CDR3 nucleotides read TGTGCCAGCAGTTACCCCCAACCCGTGAACACTGAAGCTTTCTAT. Its translation: CASSYPQPVNTEAFY. This rearrangement joins TRBV6-2 or TRBV6-3 to TRBJ1-1; no firm D call. Trimming shortened V by 2 bases and J by 0 bases, and 10 bases separated the two germline ends. This CDR3 region has 15 residues. CDR1 MNHEY and CDR2 SVGEGT come from the germline V gene.

This clonotype was observed many times. The gene calls are TRBV12-3 or TRBV12-4 and TRBJ1-1; tentatively, D is TRBD1 (6 bases). V lost 5 bases to trimming and J lost 2 bases, with 12 bases between them. The length of the CDR3 is 14 residues. The CDR3 reads CASSHQGLNTEAFF. CDR3 coding DNA: TGTGCCAGCAGTCATCAGGGGTTAAACACTGAAGCTTTCTTT.

In its sample, this clonotype was seen many times. This chain uses TRBV2 with TRBJ1-1; 11 bases are a match to TRBD1. Losses at the gene ends were 10 bases for V and 5 bases for J; bases not matched to a gene: 12. Looked up from germline, CDR1 is SNHLY and CDR2 is FYNNEI. The CDR3 contains 15 residues. The CDR3 reads CATKVDRGHITEAFF. The CDR3, as DNA: TGTGCCACGAAAGTGGACAGGGGGCACATTACTGAAGCTTTCTTT.

This clonotype was seen ten or more times. The chain uses TRBV9 and TRBJ1-1, with a tentative D call TRBD1 (6 bases). Germline V lookup: CDR1 SGDLS, CDR2 YYNGEE. The CDR3 has 14 amino acids. Trimming stripped 3 bases from V and 2 bases from J, with 11 bases between. CDR3 in DNA: TGTGCCAGCAGCGCCAGGGGTCCTAACACTGAAGCTTTCTTT. It is translated as CASSARGPNTEAFF.

The table lists this clonotype with many counts. CDR3 coding DNA: TGTGCCAGCAGCCTCCCCTCCGGGACAGGGAATTCACCCCTCCACTTT. It yields the protein CASSLPSGTGNSPLHF. The rearrangement joins TRBV7-9 to TRBJ1-6, with 9 bases fitting TRBD1. This CDR3 comprises 16 residues. Looked up from germline, CDR1 is SEHNR and CDR2 is FQNEAQ (reference sequence). Germline trimming cut 5 bases from V and 7 bases from J; bases unmatched to any gene: 9.

In regard to this clonotype: This may stem from a read error, because a much larger clone lies one nucleotide away. The V gene is TRBV4-3, the J gene TRBJ1-1; 7 positions agree with TRBD1. CDR3 size: 15 residues. The germline gives CDR1 LGHNA, CDR2 YSLEER. J gave up 3 bases and V 0 bases, and 4 bases lay outside the gene matches. In nucleotides, the CDR3 is TGCGCCAGCAGCCAAGATAGAGACAGGGACACTGAAGCTTTCTTT. Translation: CASSQDRDRDTEAFF.

This clonotype has a count of ten or more. The V gene is TRBV4-1, the J gene TRBJ2-7, with TRBD2 identical over 11 bases. There are 16 residues in the CDR3. Trimming at V came to 2 bases and at J to 1 base, leaving 4 bases not matched to a gene. Germline V gene data show CDR1 as MGHRA and CDR2 as YSYEKL. For the CDR3, the DNA is TGCGCCAGCAGCCAAAAGACTAGCGGGGTATCCTACGAGCAGTACTTC. Its protein is CASSQKTSGVSYEQYF.

Many counts were recorded for this clonotype. This chain connects TRBV15 to TRBJ2-1, with D possibly called TRBD1 or TRBD2 (5 bases each). Germline CDR1 LNHNV, CDR2 YYDKDF (reference sequence). The CDR3 extends over 18 amino acids. V dropped 2 bases and J dropped 2 bases, with 19 bases sitting between them. The CDR3 is CATSRPPESGATYNEQFF. CDR3 in DNA: TGTGCCACCAGCAGACCTCCCGAATCCGGGGCGACCTACAATGAGCAGTTCTTC.

In regard to this clonotype: A read error may be the cause here, since a much bigger clone is one base away. The chain links TRBV6-2 or TRBV6-3 to TRBJ2-7; no clear D. In germline, CDR1 is MNHEY, CDR2 SVGEGT. The CDR3 runs 13 residues. V was clipped by 2 bases and J by 3 bases, with 8 bases between them. Here the CDR3 reads CASSYASRYEQYF. Here the CDR3 DNA reads TGTGCCAGCAGTTACGCGAGTCGCTACGAGCAGTACTTC.

This clonotype was counted at least ten times. CDR3 DNA: TGTGCCAGCAGCTCCTACAGGGCCCAAGAGACCCAGTACTTC. Translating it yields CASSSYRAQETQYF. V is TRBV11-2 and J is TRBJ2-5, with D possibly being TRBD1 (6 bases). The CDR3 has 14 residues. Trimming left V 4 bases short and J 1 base short, with 10 bases between. Germline V CDR1 and CDR2: SGHAT, FQNNGV.

This clonotype was detected only a few times. This rearrangement joins TRBV5-1 to TRBJ1-2; maybe TRBD1 (5 bases). The germline CDR1 and CDR2 sequences are SGHRS and YFSETQ. This CDR3 is built from 14 residues. Trimming took off 0 bases at V and 3 bases at J, with 9 bases between the two ends. The CDR3 DNA sequence: TGCGCCAGCAGCTTGGAACCGGGACACTATGGCTACACCTTC. Protein: CASSLEPGHYGYTF.

As for this clonotype: A clone one base away is much larger, so this may be a read error. The chain joins TRBV4-1 to TRBJ2-7; D ambiguous. Germline V gives CDR1 MGHRA, CDR2 YSYEKL. V gave up 3 bases and J gave up 4 bases, with 13 bases separating them. This CDR3 is built from 14 residues. CDR3 loop: CASSQDPLRYEQYF. CDR3 nucleotides: TGCGCCAGCAGCCAGGATCCCCTCCGGTACGAGCAGTACTTC.

The chain has TRBV7-9 and TRBJ1-2; D is unclear. This CDR3 comprises 10 residues. The germline CDR1 and CDR2 sequences are SEHNR and FQNEAQ (reference sequence). V lost 6 bases and J lost 7, with 6 bases in between. The chain's CDR3 is CASSPLGYTF. The CDR3 nucleotides read TGTGCCAGCAGTCCCCTTGGCTACACCTTC.

At least ten counts were recorded for this clonotype. V is TRBV19 and J is TRBJ2-1; D is possibly TRBD1 or TRBD2 (5 bases each). V was trimmed by 1 base and J by 7 bases, leaving 14 bases between them. The CDR3 runs 15 residues. Germline V gene sequence: CDR1 LNHDA, CDR2 SQIVND (reference sequence). CDR3 in DNA: TGTGCCAGTAGTATAGGACGGGGCCCTGGGAATGAGCAGTTCTTC. Translating it yields CASSIGRGPGNEQFF.

This clonotype was detected many times. The chain is built from TRBV29-1 and TRBJ2-5; TRBD1 agrees at 8 bases. The V gene's germline CDR1 is SQVTM and CDR2 ANQGSEA. Unmatched junction bases numbered 5, after V lost 3 bases and J lost 2 bases. This CDR3 is 14 amino acids long. CDR3 sequence reads: CSVEPQGEQETQYF. In DNA form, the CDR3 reads TGCAGCGTTGAGCCACAGGGGGAACAAGAGACCCAGTACTTC.

The rearrangement joins TRBV2 to TRBJ2-5; 9 bases agree with TRBD2. Trimming cost V 2 bases and J 1 base; bases outside gene matches: 8. The CDR3 consists of 17 residues. Germline-derived CDR1 and CDR2 are SNHLY and FYNNEI. This chain's CDR3 is CASSESLAGGPQETQYF. CDR3 nucleotide sequence: TGTGCCAGCAGTGAAAGTTTGGCGGGAGGGCCCCAAGAGACCCAGTACTTC.

The chain employs TRBV15 and TRBJ2-7, with TRBD2 matching over 7 bases. This CDR3 contains 15 residues. The junction had 12 bases not matched to a gene; V was cut back by 5 bases and J by 5 bases. Germline CDR1 and CDR2: LNHNV and YYDKDF (reference sequence). The CDR3 sequence: CATSRAAGTGHEQYF. In DNA form, the CDR3 reads TGTGCCACCAGCCGGGCAGCGGGAACCGGCCACGAGCAGTACTTC. The full variable domain, completed using reference TRBV15 and TRBJ2-7, is DAMVIQNPRYQVTQFGKPVTLSCSQTLNHNVMYWYQQKSSQAPKLLFHYYDKDFNNEADTPDNFQSRRPNTSFCFLDIRSPGLGDTAMYLCATSRAAGTGHEQYFGPGTRLTVT.